The source of this TCR beta chain is a study of cytomegalovirus exposure and HLA in healthy donors. This CDR3 region has 14 residues. The V and J ends lost 6 bases and 5 bases, in that order; junction bases with no gene match: 7. Germline V gene data show CDR1 as MDHEN and CDR2 as SYDVKM. This clone was observed a few times. As yet, its antigen is unknown. Findings and caveats of the study: Association with HLA alleles at 0.05 false discovery rate was found for 15,000 to 20,000 TCR beta sequences in a later analysis. TCR association rates varied by HLA locus in a later analysis, with DRB1 highest and HLA-C lowest.

The primer mix had 60 Vbeta and 13 Jbeta primers. Clones were read by immunoSEQ multiplex PCR, and TCRdb kept only the in-frame ones, dropping some. The sample contains 100,000 or so clones, nearly 65% of which appear only once. This sequence joins TRBV28 and TRBJ2-7, with 10 bases lining up with TRBD1. The source of this sequence is a human donor in good health. Sequenced material: PBMCs. The CDR3 is CASSPEGTGDEQYF. CDR3 in DNA: TGTGCCAGCAGCCCGGAGGGGACAGGGGACGAGCAGTACTTC.